The TCR beta chain described here comes from a study of blood T cell repertoires in COVID-19. Study-wide context: COVID-19 samples, acute and convalescent, were from the United States, Italy and Spain.

How the authors handled the data: Amplification of reference gene primers provided the estimated nucleated cell counts. Clones were read by immunoSEQ multiplex PCR, and TCRdb kept only the in-frame ones, dropping some. V and J calls and clone size are copied from that table; D and trimming were computed from the DNA. The table shows roughly 60,000 clones, with roughly 80% occurring only once. The CDR3 is 13 amino acids. CDR1 and CDR2 (germline): SQVTM, ANQGSEA. With 6 bases removed from V and 0 bases from J, the gap between germline ends came to 11 bases. The sequenced sample was peripheral blood. This receptor was taken from a human donor in a cohort sampled during active COVID-19. J is TRBJ1-1 and V is TRBV29-1, with D perhaps matching TRBD1 (6 bases). The CDR3, as DNA: TGCAGCGTGGCTCAGGGGATGAACACTGAAGCTTTCTTT. Its protein product is CSVAQGMNTEAFF.